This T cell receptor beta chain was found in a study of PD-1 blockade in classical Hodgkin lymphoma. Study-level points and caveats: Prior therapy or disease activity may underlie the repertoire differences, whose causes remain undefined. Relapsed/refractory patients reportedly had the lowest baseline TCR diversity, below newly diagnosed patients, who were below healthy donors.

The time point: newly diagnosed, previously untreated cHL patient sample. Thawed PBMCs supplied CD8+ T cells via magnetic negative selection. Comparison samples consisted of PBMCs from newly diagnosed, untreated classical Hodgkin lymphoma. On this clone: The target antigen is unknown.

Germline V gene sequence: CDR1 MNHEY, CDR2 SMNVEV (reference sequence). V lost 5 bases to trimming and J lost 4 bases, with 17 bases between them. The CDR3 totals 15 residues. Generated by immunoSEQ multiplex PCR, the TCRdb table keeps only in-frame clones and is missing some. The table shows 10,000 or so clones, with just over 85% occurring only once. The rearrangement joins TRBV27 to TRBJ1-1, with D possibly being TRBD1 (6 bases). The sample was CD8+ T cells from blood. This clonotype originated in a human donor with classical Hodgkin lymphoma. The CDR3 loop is CASSLSPGAITEAFF. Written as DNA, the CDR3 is TGTGCCAGCAGTCTCTCTCCGGGGGCTATCACTGAAGCTTTCTTT.